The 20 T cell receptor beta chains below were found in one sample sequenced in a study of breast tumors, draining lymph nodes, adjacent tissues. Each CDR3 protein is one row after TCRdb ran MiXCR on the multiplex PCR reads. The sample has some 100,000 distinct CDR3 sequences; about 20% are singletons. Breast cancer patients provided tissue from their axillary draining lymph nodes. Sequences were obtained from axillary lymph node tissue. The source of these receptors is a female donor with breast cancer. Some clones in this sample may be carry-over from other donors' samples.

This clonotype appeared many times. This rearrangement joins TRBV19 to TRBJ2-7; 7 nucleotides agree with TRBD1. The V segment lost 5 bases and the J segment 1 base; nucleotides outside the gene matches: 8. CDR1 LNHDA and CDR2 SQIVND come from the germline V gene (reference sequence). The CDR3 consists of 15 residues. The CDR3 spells CASSYRQGLSYEQYF. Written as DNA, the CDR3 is TGTGCCAGTAGTTACAGACAGGGCCTTTCCTACGAGCAGTACTTC.

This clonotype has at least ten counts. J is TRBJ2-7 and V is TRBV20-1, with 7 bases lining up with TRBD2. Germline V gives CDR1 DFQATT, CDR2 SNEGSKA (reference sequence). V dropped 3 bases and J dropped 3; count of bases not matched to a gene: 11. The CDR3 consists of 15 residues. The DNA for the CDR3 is TGCAGTGCTAGGGGGGAGGCTAGCGGAAACTACGAGCAGTACTTC. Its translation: CSARGEASGNYEQYF.

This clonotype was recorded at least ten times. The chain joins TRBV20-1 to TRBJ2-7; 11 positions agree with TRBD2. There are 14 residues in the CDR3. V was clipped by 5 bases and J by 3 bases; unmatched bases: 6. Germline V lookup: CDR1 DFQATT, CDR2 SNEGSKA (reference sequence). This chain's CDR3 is CSALRLAGFYEQYF. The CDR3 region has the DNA TGCAGTGCTCTTAGACTAGCGGGATTCTACGAGCAGTACTTC.

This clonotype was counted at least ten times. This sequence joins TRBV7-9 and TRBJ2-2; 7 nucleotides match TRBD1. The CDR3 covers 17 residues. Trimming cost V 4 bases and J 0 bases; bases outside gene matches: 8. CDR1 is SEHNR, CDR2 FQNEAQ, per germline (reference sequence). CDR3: CASSSRRQGTNTGELFF. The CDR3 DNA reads TGTGCCAGCAGCTCACGTAGACAGGGCACGAACACCGGGGAGCTGTTTTTT.

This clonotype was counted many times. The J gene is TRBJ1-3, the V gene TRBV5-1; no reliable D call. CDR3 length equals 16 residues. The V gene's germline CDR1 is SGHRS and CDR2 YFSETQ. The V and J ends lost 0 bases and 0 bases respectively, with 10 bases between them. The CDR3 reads CASSLEQGLSGNTIYF. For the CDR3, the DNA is TGCGCCAGCAGCTTGGAACAAGGACTCTCTGGAAACACCATATATTTT. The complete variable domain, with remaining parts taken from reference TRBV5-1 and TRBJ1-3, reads KAGVTQTPRYLIKTRGQQVTLSCSPISGHRSVSWYQQTPGQGLQFLFEYFSETQRNKGNFPGRFSGRQFSNSRSEMNVSTLELGDSALYLCASSLEQGLSGNTIYFGEGSWLTVV.

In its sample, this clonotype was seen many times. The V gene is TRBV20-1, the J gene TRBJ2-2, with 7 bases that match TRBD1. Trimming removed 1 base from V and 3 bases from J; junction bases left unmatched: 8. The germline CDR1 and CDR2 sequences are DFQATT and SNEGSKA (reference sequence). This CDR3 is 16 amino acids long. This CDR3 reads CSARALGQLDTGELFF. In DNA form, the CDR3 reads TGCAGTGCTAGAGCGTTGGGACAGTTGGACACCGGGGAGCTGTTTTTT.

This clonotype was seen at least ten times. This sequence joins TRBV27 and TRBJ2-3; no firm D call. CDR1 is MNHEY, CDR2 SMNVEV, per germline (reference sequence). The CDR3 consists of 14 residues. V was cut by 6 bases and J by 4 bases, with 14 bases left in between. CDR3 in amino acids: CASSKTESPDTQYF. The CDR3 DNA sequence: TGTGCCAGCAGCAAGACTGAGTCCCCAGATACGCAGTATTTT.

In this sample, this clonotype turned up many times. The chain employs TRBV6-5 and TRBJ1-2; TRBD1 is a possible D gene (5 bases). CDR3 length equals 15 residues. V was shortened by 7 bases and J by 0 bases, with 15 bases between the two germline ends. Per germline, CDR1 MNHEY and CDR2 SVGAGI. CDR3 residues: CASNPGFSANYGYTF. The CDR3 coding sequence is TGTGCCAGCAACCCAGGGTTTTCAGCTAACTATGGCTACACCTTC.

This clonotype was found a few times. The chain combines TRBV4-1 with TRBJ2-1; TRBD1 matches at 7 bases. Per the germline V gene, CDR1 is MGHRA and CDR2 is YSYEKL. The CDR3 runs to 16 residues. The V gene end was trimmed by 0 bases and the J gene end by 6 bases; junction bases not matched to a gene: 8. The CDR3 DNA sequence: TGCGCCAGCAGCCAAGAAGCCTGGGCAGGGGGCAATGAGCAGTTCTTC. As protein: CASSQEAWAGGNEQFF.

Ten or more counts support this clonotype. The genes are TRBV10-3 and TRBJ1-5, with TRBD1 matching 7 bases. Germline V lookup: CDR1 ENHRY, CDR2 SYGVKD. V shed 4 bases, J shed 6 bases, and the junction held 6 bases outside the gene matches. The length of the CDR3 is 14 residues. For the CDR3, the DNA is TGTGCCATCAGTGTTGAAGGGGGCAGTCAGCCCCAGCATTTT. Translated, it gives CAISVEGGSQPQHF.

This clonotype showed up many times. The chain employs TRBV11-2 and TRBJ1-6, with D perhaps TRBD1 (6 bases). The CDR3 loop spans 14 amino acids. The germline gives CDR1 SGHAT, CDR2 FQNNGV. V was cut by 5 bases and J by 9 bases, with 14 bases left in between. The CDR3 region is CASSPLEGGSPLHF. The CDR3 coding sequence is TGTGCCAGCAGCCCATTGGAGGGGGGTTCACCCCTCCACTTT.

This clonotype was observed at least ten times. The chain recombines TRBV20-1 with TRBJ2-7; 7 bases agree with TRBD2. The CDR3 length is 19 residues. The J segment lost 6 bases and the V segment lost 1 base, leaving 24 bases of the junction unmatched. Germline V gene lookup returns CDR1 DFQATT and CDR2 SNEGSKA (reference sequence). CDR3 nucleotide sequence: TGCAGTGCTAGAGTTCTATACGGGAAGCGGGGCGGGCGGGGTAGCGAGCAGTACTTC. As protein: CSARVLYGKRGGRGSEQYF.

The DNA of the CDR3 is TGTGCCAGCAGTCTCCGACAGGTTGGGAACACTGAAGCTTTCTTT. This gives the protein CASSLRQVGNTEAFF. This chain uses TRBV27 with TRBJ1-1; D perhaps matches TRBD1 (6 bases). Trimming shortened V by 5 bases and J by 1 base, and 14 bases separated the two germline ends. The CDR3 spans 15 residues. CDR1 and CDR2 from the germline V gene are MNHEY and SMNVEV (reference sequence).

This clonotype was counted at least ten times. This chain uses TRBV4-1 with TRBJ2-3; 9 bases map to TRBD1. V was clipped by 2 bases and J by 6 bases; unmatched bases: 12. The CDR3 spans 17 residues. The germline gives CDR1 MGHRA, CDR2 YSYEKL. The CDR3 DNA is TGCGCCAGCAGCCAATTCGTTGGGACAGGGTGGGTGGATACGCAGTATTTT. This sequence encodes CASSQFVGTGWVDTQYF.

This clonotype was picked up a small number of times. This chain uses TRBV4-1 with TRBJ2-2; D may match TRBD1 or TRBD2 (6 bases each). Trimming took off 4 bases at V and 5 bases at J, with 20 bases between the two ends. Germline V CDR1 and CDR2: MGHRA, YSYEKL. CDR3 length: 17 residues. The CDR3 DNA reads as TGCGCCAGCAGCCCCCTTGGTGTCCAGGGGAGGACCGGGGAGCTGTTTTTT. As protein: CASSPLGVQGRTGELFF.

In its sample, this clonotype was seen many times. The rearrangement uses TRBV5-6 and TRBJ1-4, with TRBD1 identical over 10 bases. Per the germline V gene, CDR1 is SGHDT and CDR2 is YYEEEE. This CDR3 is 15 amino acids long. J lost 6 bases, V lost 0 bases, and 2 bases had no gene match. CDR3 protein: CASSLGGQGYEKLFF. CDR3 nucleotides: TGTGCCAGCAGCTTGGGGGGACAGGGGTATGAAAAACTGTTTTTT.

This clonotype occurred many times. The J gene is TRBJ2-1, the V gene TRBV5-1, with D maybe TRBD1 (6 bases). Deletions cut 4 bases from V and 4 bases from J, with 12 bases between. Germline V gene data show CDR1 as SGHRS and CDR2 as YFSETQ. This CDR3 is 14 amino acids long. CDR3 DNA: TGCGCCAGCAGCGTTGGACAGATGTACAATGAGCAGTTCTTC. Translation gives CASSVGQMYNEQFF.

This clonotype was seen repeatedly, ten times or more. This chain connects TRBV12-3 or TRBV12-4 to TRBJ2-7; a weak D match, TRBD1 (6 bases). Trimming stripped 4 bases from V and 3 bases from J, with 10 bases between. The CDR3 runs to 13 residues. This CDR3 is CASSYRVDYEQYF. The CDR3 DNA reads TGTGCCAGCAGTTACAGGGTCGACTACGAGCAGTACTTC.

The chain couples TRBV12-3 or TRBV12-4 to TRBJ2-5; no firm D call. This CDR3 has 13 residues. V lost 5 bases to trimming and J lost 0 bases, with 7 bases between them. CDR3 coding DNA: TGTGCCAGCAGTGAGAGGTACCAAGAGACCCAGTACTTC. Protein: CASSERYQETQYF.

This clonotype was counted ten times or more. The CDR3 DNA is TGTGCCAGCAGCGAAGCCGATACAGTCAAGTACAATGAGCAGTTCTTC. Translated, it gives CASSEADTVKYNEQFF. This chain connects TRBV9 to TRBJ2-1, with unresolved D. V lost 3 bases and J 4 bases, leaving 17 bases between the germline ends. This CDR3 is 16 amino acids long. Germline CDR1 is SGDLS and CDR2 is YYNGEE. The full variable domain, its missing parts supplied by reference TRBV9 and TRBJ2-1, is DSGVTQTPKHLITATGQRVTLRCSPRSGDLSVYWYQQSLDQGLQFLIQYYNGEERAKGNILERFSAQQFPDLHSELNLSSLELGDSALYFCASSEADTVKYNEQFFGPGTRLTVL.